This T cell receptor beta chain was captured in a study of T cells in Graves' hyperthyroidism and ophthalmopathy. There are 13 residues in the CDR3. CDR1 MNHEY and CDR2 SVGAGI come from the germline V gene. The ends were cut back, 0 bases at V and 12 bases at J, with 14 bases in the middle. The CDR3 regions of TCR beta were amplified from RNA transcripts. In the first-round RT-PCR of the TCR CDR3, the HTBI primer set was used. TCRdb passed the multiplex PCR reads through MiXCR, listing each CDR3 protein once. Among nearly 750,000 distinct CDR3 sequences listed, roughly a third were seen once. The rearrangement uses TRBV6-5 and TRBJ1-2; D is perhaps TRBD1 (6 bases). This receptor was obtained from a middle-aged woman with Graves' hyperthyroidism. The sequenced material came from blood. CDR3 sequence reads: CASSYSGAYGNTF. Here the CDR3 DNA reads TGTGCCAGCAGTTACTCGGGGGCGTATGGAAACACCTTC.